What follows is one TCR beta chain and its context. The target antigen is unknown. The data are from a study of T cell repertoires in cytomegalovirus infection. The wider study: CMV infection and matching HLA type were both indicated by public TCR beta signatures.

Each CDR3 protein is one row after TCRdb ran MiXCR on the reads. The table shows roughly 190,000 distinct CDR3 sequences, with roughly 9.8% occurring only once. Findings and caveats of the study: The study found HLA-C-restricted CMV-specific TCR beta clonotypes dominating the ex vivo response.

V dropped 4 bases and J dropped 1 base, with 6 bases sitting between them. The CDR3 length is 13 residues. Sequenced sample: PBMCs. This clonotype was sampled from a human donor in good health (CMV status not recorded). Some clones in this sample may be carry-over from other donors' samples. This chain links TRBV12-3 or TRBV12-4 with TRBJ2-3; D call uncertain. The CDR3 DNA is TGTGCCAGCAGTTCGTCTGGCACAGATACGCAGTATTTT. As protein: CASSSSGTDTQYF.